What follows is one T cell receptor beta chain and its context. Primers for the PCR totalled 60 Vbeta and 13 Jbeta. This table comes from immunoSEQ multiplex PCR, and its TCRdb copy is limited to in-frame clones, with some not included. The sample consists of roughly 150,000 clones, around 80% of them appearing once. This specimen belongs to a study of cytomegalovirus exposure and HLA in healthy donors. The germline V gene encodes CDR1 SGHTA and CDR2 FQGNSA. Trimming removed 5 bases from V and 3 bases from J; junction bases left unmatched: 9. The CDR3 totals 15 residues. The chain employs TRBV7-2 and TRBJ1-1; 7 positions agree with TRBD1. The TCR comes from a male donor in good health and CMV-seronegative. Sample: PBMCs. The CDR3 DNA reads TGTGCCAGCAGCCCCCCGACAGGGCGGCACACTGAAGCTTTCTTT. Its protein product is CASSPPTGRHTEAFF.